This T cell receptor beta chain is drawn from a study of T cell responses to AZD1222 COVID-19 vaccine. Broader study findings: The reported proportion of spike-specific TCRs targeting unmutated variant regions was nearly half. Clonal diversity may have been underestimated, and the donors were mostly white British, with more females than males. Repertoire collection took place solely once the T cell response had peaked.

V lost 4 bases, J lost 1 base, and 8 bases lay in between. CDR1 MNHEY and CDR2 SMNVEV come from the germline V gene (reference sequence). The CDR3 has 13 residues. On this clone: The antigen remains unidentified.

Produced via immunoSEQ multiplex PCR; TCRdb's table is partial and in-frame only. The sample yields around 58,000 clones, roughly 90% seen once. This TCR derives from an adult who received the AZD1222 COVID-19 vaccine. This chain links TRBV27 with TRBJ2-7, with a possible D match to TRBD1 (5 bases). Sequencing used peripheral blood, obtained 28 days after the second AZD1222 dose. CDR3 bases: TGTGCCAGCAGTTCCGACAGTTCCTACGAGCAGTACTTC. Protein sequence: CASSSDSSYEQYF.